Listed below are T cell receptor beta chains from one sample, sequenced in a study of blood T cell repertoires in COVID-19. Sequenced by immunoSEQ multiplex PCR; TCRdb stores in-frame clones only, minus some. The sample records 200,000 to 300,000 clones, 84% being singletons. Input material: peripheral blood. The receptors come from a man aged 45-60 years with acute or convalescent COVID-19. Both conserved end residues are part of each CDR3. The D gene is left open where the match is weak. The size of a clone is reported for some rows only, either as once, few or many, or as a class for expanded clones.

D gene: NA
clone size: few
J gene: TRBJ1-3
V gene: TRBV5-1
CDR3 protein: CASSRTIGNTIYF
CDR3 DNA: TGCGCCAGCAGCCGGACTATAGGAAACACCATATATTTT

D gene: TRBD1
clone size: NA
J gene: TRBJ2-1
V gene: TRBV9
CDR3 protein: CASSDSYRDSSYNEQFF
CDR3 DNA: TGTGCCAGCAGCGACTCCTACCGGGACAGCTCCTACAATGAGCAGTTCTTC

D gene: TRBD1
clone size: NA
J gene: TRBJ1-2
V gene: TRBV29-1
CDR3 protein: CSVEDRQGWDYGYTF
CDR3 DNA: TGCAGCGTTGAAGATCGACAGGGGTGGGACTATGGCTACACCTTC

D gene: TRBD1
clone size: NA
J gene: TRBJ2-7
V gene: TRBV24-1
CDR3 protein: CATSEPGQGDHEQYF
CDR3 DNA: TGTGCCACCAGTGAGCCGGGACAGGGGGATCACGAGCAGTACTTC

D gene: NA
clone size: NA
J gene: TRBJ2-7
V gene: TRBV4-1
CDR3 protein: CASSQDPGAGPYEQYF
CDR3 DNA: TGCGCCAGCAGCCAAGATCCAGGGGCAGGTCCCTACGAGCAGTACTTC

D gene: TRBD1
clone size: few
J gene: TRBJ2-7
V gene: TRBV11-1
CDR3 protein: CASSPGQDNYEQYF
CDR3 DNA: TGTGCCAGCAGCCCGGGACAGGACAACTACGAGCAGTACTTC

D gene: NA
clone size: NA
J gene: TRBJ1-5
V gene: TRBV11-2
CDR3 protein: CASSLGQDSNQPQHF
CDR3 DNA: TGTGCCAGCAGCTTAGGGCAGGATAGCAATCAGCCCCAGCATTTT

D gene: NA
clone size: NA
J gene: TRBJ1-5
V gene: TRBV3-1/TRBV3-2
CDR3 protein: CASSQVAGGGQPQHF
CDR3 DNA: TGTGCCAGCAGCCAAGTTGCGGGGGGAGGTCAGCCCCAGCATTTT

D gene: TRBD2
clone size: NA
J gene: TRBJ2-7
V gene: TRBV4-2
CDR3 protein: CASSQEGSGSPQYF
CDR3 DNA: TGTGCCAGCAGCCAAGAAGGAAGCGGGAGCCCCCAGTACTTC

D gene: TRBD1
clone size: NA
J gene: TRBJ1-2
V gene: TRBV27
CDR3 protein: CASSLFPGTGGREDGYTF
CDR3 DNA: TGTGCCAGCAGTTTATTCCCCGGGACAGGGGGAAGAGAAGATGGCTACACCTTC

D gene: NA
clone size: few
J gene: TRBJ1-6
V gene: TRBV5-4
CDR3 protein: CASGQPNSPLHF
CDR3 DNA: TGTGCCAGCGGGCAGCCTAATTCACCCCTCCACTTT

D gene: TRBD1
clone size: NA
J gene: TRBJ2-7
V gene: TRBV5-1
CDR3 protein: CASSPGTGGYYEQYF
CDR3 DNA: TGCGCCAGCAGCCCAGGGACAGGGGGATACTACGAGCAGTACTTC

D gene: NA
clone size: few
J gene: TRBJ2-7
V gene: TRBV7-6
CDR3 protein: CASSLGDSPPYEQYF
CDR3 DNA: TGTGCCAGCAGCTTAGGGGACTCCCCACCCTACGAGCAGTACTTC

D gene: NA
clone size: NA
J gene: TRBJ2-7
V gene: TRBV27
CDR3 protein: CASRVSPGEKQYF
CDR3 DNA: TGTGCCAGCAGGGTCTCACCAGGGGAGAAGCAGTACTTC

D gene: TRBD1
clone size: few
J gene: TRBJ1-1
V gene: TRBV28
CDR3 protein: CASSLTGTGSEAFF
CDR3 DNA: TGTGCCAGCAGTCTGACCGGGACAGGGTCTGAAGCTTTCTTT

D gene: NA
clone size: NA
J gene: TRBJ2-2
V gene: TRBV9
CDR3 protein: CASSVGHSNTGELFF
CDR3 DNA: TGTGCCAGCAGCGTAGGGCATAGCAACACCGGGGAGCTGTTTTTT

D gene: NA
clone size: NA
J gene: TRBJ2-5
V gene: TRBV19
CDR3 protein: CASSHGAGAQETQYF
CDR3 DNA: TGTGCCAGTAGCCATGGGGCGGGGGCCCAAGAGACCCAGTACTTC

D gene: TRBD2
clone size: NA
J gene: TRBJ2-7
V gene: TRBV11-3
CDR3 protein: CASSLLAGGPGEQYF
CDR3 DNA: TGTGCCAGCAGCTTACTAGCGGGAGGGCCCGGCGAGCAGTACTTC

D gene: TRBD1
clone size: NA
J gene: TRBJ2-2
V gene: TRBV5-4
CDR3 protein: CASSSKDRGRSGELFF
CDR3 DNA: TGTGCCAGCAGCTCCAAGGACAGGGGGCGTAGTGGGGAGCTGTTTTTT

D gene: NA
clone size: NA
J gene: TRBJ1-3
V gene: TRBV5-6
CDR3 protein: CASSPYSGNTIYF
CDR3 DNA: TGTGCCAGCAGCCCCTACTCTGGAAACACCATATATTTT

D gene: NA
clone size: many
J gene: TRBJ2-2
V gene: TRBV6-5
CDR3 protein: CASSYLAGSSGELFF
CDR3 DNA: TGTGCCAGCAGTTACCTGGCAGGGTCGAGCGGGGAGCTGTTTTTT

D gene: TRBD1
clone size: few
J gene: TRBJ1-2
V gene: TRBV19
CDR3 protein: CASSNRGMNYGYTF
CDR3 DNA: TGTGCCAGTAGTAACAGGGGGATGAACTATGGCTACACCTTC

D gene: TRBD1
clone size: few
J gene: TRBJ1-2
V gene: TRBV12-3/TRBV12-4
CDR3 protein: CASSFQGAGGYTF
CDR3 DNA: TGTGCCAGCAGTTTTCAGGGGGCTGGAGGCTACACCTTC

D gene: TRBD1
clone size: NA
J gene: TRBJ2-7
V gene: TRBV5-1
CDR3 protein: CASRPGTAYEQYF
CDR3 DNA: TGCGCCAGCAGACCGGGGACAGCCTACGAGCAGTACTTC

D gene: NA
clone size: NA
J gene: TRBJ2-7
V gene: TRBV12-3/TRBV12-4
CDR3 protein: CASSLTSYEQYF
CDR3 DNA: TGTGCCAGCAGTCTCACAAGCTACGAGCAGTACTTC

D gene: TRBD1
clone size: NA
J gene: TRBJ1-1
V gene: TRBV15
CDR3 protein: CATSRGQGVNTEAFF
CDR3 DNA: TGTGCCACCAGCAGGGGACAGGGCGTAAACACTGAAGCTTTCTTT

D gene: NA
clone size: NA
J gene: TRBJ2-2
V gene: TRBV27
CDR3 protein: CASSWGRPGELFF
CDR3 DNA: TGTGCCAGCAGTTGGGGGAGGCCCGGGGAGCTGTTTTTT

D gene: TRBD1
clone size: NA
J gene: TRBJ1-1
V gene: TRBV9
CDR3 protein: CASSVTGGETEAFF
CDR3 DNA: TGTGCCAGCAGCGTTACAGGGGGGGAGACTGAAGCTTTCTTT

D gene: NA
clone size: NA
J gene: TRBJ1-1
V gene: TRBV18
CDR3 protein: CASSPPGEPNTEAFF
CDR3 DNA: TGTGCCAGCTCACCACCCGGAGAGCCGAACACTGAAGCTTTCTTT

D gene: NA
clone size: once
J gene: TRBJ2-1
V gene: TRBV29-1
CDR3 protein: CSVEGQRYNEQFF
CDR3 DNA: TGCAGCGTGGAGGGACAGCGGTACAATGAGCAGTTCTTC

D gene: NA
clone size: NA
J gene: TRBJ2-3
V gene: TRBV5-1
CDR3 protein: CASSMDFTDTQYF
CDR3 DNA: TGCGCCAGCAGCATGGACTTCACAGATACGCAGTATTTT

D gene: NA
clone size: NA
J gene: TRBJ1-1
V gene: TRBV30
CDR3 protein: CAWSPDRNTEAFF
CDR3 DNA: TGTGCCTGGAGCCCGGACAGGAACACTGAAGCTTTCTTT

D gene: TRBD1
clone size: NA
J gene: TRBJ1-5
V gene: TRBV28
CDR3 protein: CASSSRDRHNQPQHF
CDR3 DNA: TGTGCCAGCAGTTCTAGGGACAGACACAATCAGCCCCAGCATTTT